The present T cell receptor (beta chain) was sequenced within a study of blood T cell repertoires in COVID-19. Across the study: T cells, B-cell-depleted T cells, or PBMCs supplied cDNA or gDNA.

As processed by the authors: Amplification of reference gene primers provided the estimated nucleated cell counts. TCRdb's table, derived via immunoSEQ multiplex PCR, lists solely in-frame clones and lacks some. The DNA was the basis for D and trimming; V, J and clone size are from that table. The repertoire includes about 80,000 clones, roughly 80% of them detected once, and 30% to 45% sits in the top ten. This clone was observed once. In germline, CDR1 is LGHNA, CDR2 YNFKEQ. Trimming took 1 base from V and 3 from J, leaving 18 bases between them. This CDR3 is built from 17 residues. The TCR sequence derives from a woman aged 70-85 years with acute or convalescent COVID-19. The chain recombines TRBV4-2 with TRBJ1-2; no firm D call. What was sequenced was peripheral blood. The CDR3 sequence is CASSQGSSISGHYGYTF. CDR3 in DNA: TGTGCCAGCAGCCAAGGATCCTCCATTTCAGGCCACTATGGCTACACCTTC.